The next 32 T cell receptor beta chains were all read from a single sample in a study of T cell responses to AZD1222 COVID-19 vaccine. Profiled with immunoSEQ multiplex PCR; TCRdb holds only in-frame clones, not every one. The table shows around 60,000 clones, with approximately 85% occurring only once. The sample was peripheral blood, taken 28 days after the second AZD1222 dose. The receptor source for this set is an adult who received the AZD1222 COVID-19 vaccine.

This clone has only one observation. The rearrangement joins TRBV5-1 to TRBJ2-5; 10 bases map to TRBD2. Per the germline V gene, CDR1 is SGHRS and CDR2 is YFSETQ. The V segment lost 4 bases and the J segment 1 base; nucleotides outside the gene matches: 4. CDR3 length: 15 residues. CDR3 in DNA: TGCGCCAGCAGCCTTCGGACTAGCGGCCAAGAGACCCAGTACTTC. This translates into CASSLRTSGQETQYF.

The chain links TRBV6-1 to TRBJ1-1; D unresolved. The V end lost 2 bases, the J end lost 1 base, and 8 bases lay between the germline ends. The CDR3 contains 14 residues. Per the germline V gene, CDR1 is MNHNS and CDR2 is SASEGT. CDR3 DNA: TGTGCCAGCAGTGAATTAGGAGGGAACACTGAAGCTTTCTTT. Translated: CASSELGGNTEAFF.

This clone was detected a few times. CDR3: CASRDLLAEQYF. For the CDR3, the DNA is TGTGCCAGCAGGGACCTGCTAGCAGAGCAGTACTTC. The rearrangement links TRBV2 to TRBJ2-7, with D possibly matching TRBD2 (5 bases). Trimming removed 6 bases from V and 7 bases from J, with 13 bases in between. The germline gives CDR1 SNHLY, CDR2 FYNNEI. There are 12 residues in the CDR3.

The rearrangement uses TRBV7-2 and TRBJ2-7, with 10 bases matching TRBD2. V shed 5 bases and J 3 bases; nucleotides not matched to a gene: 13. CDR1 SGHTA and CDR2 FQGNSA come from the germline V gene. The CDR3 loop spans 17 amino acids. The CDR3 is CASSPGPSGSFVYEQYF. The DNA of the CDR3 is TGTGCCAGCAGCCCCGGTCCTAGCGGGAGTTTCGTCTACGAGCAGTACTTC.

This chain connects TRBV28 to TRBJ1-2; unclear D gene. CDR3 length: 15 amino acids. With 6 bases removed from V and 8 bases from J, the gap between germline ends came to 22 bases. Germline values: CDR1 MDHEN, CDR2 SYDVKM. CDR3 in amino acids: CASSSPDGGVRGYTF. The DNA for the CDR3 is TGTGCCAGCAGCTCCCCGGACGGAGGAGTCAGAGGCTACACCTTC.

This clone was seen a single time. The rearrangement uses TRBV5-8 and TRBJ1-1; D is unclear. Germline CDR1 and CDR2: SGHTS and YDEGEE. The CDR3 spans 15 residues. The ends were cut back, 4 bases at V and 4 bases at J, with 17 bases in the middle. The CDR3 sequence is CASSPDGRPGTEAFF. CDR3 coding DNA: TGTGCCAGCAGCCCTGATGGCCGTCCGGGCACTGAAGCTTTCTTT.

The chain is built from TRBV5-4 and TRBJ1-2, with 7 nucleotides matching TRBD1. Unmatched junction bases numbered 7, after V lost 0 bases and J lost 5 bases. CDR1 SGHNT and CDR2 YYREEE come from the germline V gene (reference sequence). The length of the CDR3 is 15 residues. CDR3 nucleotide sequence: TGTGCCAGCAGCTTGGATCCCAGGGGGGTGTATGGCTACACCTTC. Translation: CASSLDPRGVYGYTF.

CDR3: CASSLILNAYGYTF. The CDR3 region has the DNA TGTGCCAGCAGCCTGATCTTAAATGCCTATGGCTACACCTTC. This chain joins TRBV28 and TRBJ1-2; no firm D call. The CDR3 consists of 14 residues. Germline V gene sequence: CDR1 MDHEN, CDR2 SYDVKM. The V gene lost 6 bases and the J gene lost 4 bases, with 15 bases spanning the gap.

This chain links TRBV19 with TRBJ1-4; D perhaps matches TRBD1 (6 bases). Germline V gene data show CDR1 as LNHDA and CDR2 as SQIVND (reference sequence). This CDR3 is built from 16 residues. V lost 1 base, J lost 4 bases, and 13 bases lay in between. The CDR3 DNA reads as TGTGCCAGTAGTATAGCGGGGGCAGCGAGTAATGAAAAACTGTTTTTT. It translates to CASSIAGAASNEKLFF.

The CDR3 sequence: CAWKREYEQYF. For the CDR3, the DNA is TGTGCCTGGAAGAGGGAGTACGAGCAGTACTTC. The chain combines TRBV30 with TRBJ2-7, with a tentative D call TRBD2 (5 bases). The CDR3 extends over 11 amino acids. CDR1 GTSNPN and CDR2 SVGIG come from the germline V gene (reference sequence). V lost 4 bases and J lost 4, with 8 bases in between.

This chain joins TRBV11-3 and TRBJ1-1; D uncertain. This CDR3 spans 16 amino acids. Germline loops: CDR1 SGHNT, CDR2 YENEEA. V lost 1 base to trimming and J lost 4 bases, with 16 bases between them. CDR3 in DNA: TGTGCCAGCAGCTTAGGTCAGGATCCTACAGCCACTGAAGCTTTCTTT. It yields the protein CASSLGQDPTATEAFF. The full variable domain, completed using reference TRBV11-3 and TRBJ1-1, is EAGVVQSPRYKIIEKKQPVAFWCNPISGHNTLYWYLQNLGQGPELLIRYENEEAVDDSQLPKDRFSAERLKGVDSTLKIQPAELGDSAVYLCASSLGQDPTATEAFFGQGTRLTVV.

The genes are TRBV13 and TRBJ2-7; no clear D gene. Germline V lookup: CDR1 PRHDT, CDR2 FYEKMQ (reference sequence). V was clipped by 5 bases and J by 1 base, with 9 bases between them. The CDR3 covers 13 residues. CDR3 loop: CASSPPGSYEQYF. Here the CDR3 DNA reads TGTGCCAGCAGCCCCCCAGGATCCTACGAGCAGTACTTC.

Regarding this clone: Within the sample, other DNA sequences also encode this same CDR3. J is TRBJ2-2 and V is TRBV9, with unresolved D. Trimming stripped 0 bases from V and 5 bases from J, with 5 bases between. This CDR3 is built from 13 residues. CDR1 is SGDLS and CDR2 is YYNGEE in the germline V gene. CDR3 in DNA: TGTGCCAGCAGCGTAGGGGGAACCGGGGAGCTGTTTTTT. It specifies CASSVGGTGELFF.

The genes are TRBV19 and TRBJ1-1, with 8 bases lining up with TRBD1. CDR1 is LNHDA, CDR2 SQIVND, per germline (reference sequence). This CDR3 region has 14 residues. Germline trimming cut 8 bases from V and 4 bases from J; bases unmatched to any gene: 9. The CDR3 DNA follows: TGTGCCAGTCATTCAGGGGGCCCGGCCACTGAAGCTTTCTTT. Amino acid sequence: CASHSGGPATEAFF.

The rearrangement joins TRBV5-5 to TRBJ2-1; 10 bases are a match to TRBD2. This CDR3 spans 14 amino acids. The V gene's germline CDR1 is SGHKS and CDR2 YYEKEE (reference sequence). V was clipped by 5 bases and J by 5 bases; unmatched bases: 4. The CDR3 DNA is TGTGCCAGCAGATTCGGACTAGCGGACAATGAGCAGTTCTTC. Protein sequence: CASRFGLADNEQFF.

V gene TRBV11-2 combines with J gene TRBJ1-2, with D hard to call. Germline V gene sequence: CDR1 SGHAT, CDR2 FQNNGV. There are 14 residues in the CDR3. V shed 0 bases and J shed 7 bases, with 12 bases lying between them. CDR3 region: CASSLEGQRIGYTF. CDR3 nucleotide sequence: TGTGCCAGCAGCTTAGAAGGGCAGAGGATTGGCTACACCTTC.

Notes on this clone: Other DNA sequences within the sample encode an identical CDR3. J is TRBJ2-7 and V is TRBV6-5; 11 positions match TRBD1. Germline assignment: CDR1 MNHEY and CDR2 SVGAGI. The CDR3 has 15 residues. V lost 9 bases, J lost 1 base, and 8 bases stayed unmatched. In nucleotides, the CDR3 is TGTGCCAGTAGATACCGGGACAGGGGGTCCTACGAGCAGTACTTC. As protein: CASRYRDRGSYEQYF.

The chain recombines TRBV28 with TRBJ1-1; D remains unclear. Germline CDR1 reads MDHEN; CDR2 reads SYDVKM. V was trimmed by 6 bases and J by 0 bases, leaving 5 bases between them. CDR3 length: 12 residues. The DNA of the CDR3 is TGTGCCAGCAGCCTCTTGAACACTGAAGCTTTCTTT. The encoded protein is CASSLLNTEAFF.

This chain uses TRBV28 with TRBJ2-7, with 9 bases lining up with TRBD1. V dropped 6 bases and J dropped 5; count of bases not matched to a gene: 8. Per germline, CDR1 MDHEN and CDR2 SYDVKM. This CDR3 is 14 amino acids long. CDR3 sequence reads: CASSRTGQGHEQYF. The CDR3, as DNA: TGTGCCAGCAGCCGGACGGGACAGGGCCACGAGCAGTACTTC.

This clone was counted only a few times. The V gene is TRBV18, the J gene TRBJ2-1, with TRBD2 identical over 7 bases. The CDR3 runs to 16 residues. J was trimmed by 0 bases and V by 0 bases; bases with no gene match: 2. CDR1 and CDR2 from the germline V gene are KGHSH and LQKENI. This chain's CDR3 is CASSPPGGSSYNEQFF. As DNA, the CDR3 is TGTGCCAGCTCACCACCGGGGGGGAGCTCCTACAATGAGCAGTTCTTC.

V and J are TRBV11-2 and TRBJ2-7; 10 positions agree with TRBD2. J gave up 4 bases and V 5 bases, and 11 bases lay outside the gene matches. Per the germline V gene, CDR1 is SGHAT and CDR2 is FQNNGV. The CDR3 spans 16 residues. The CDR3 DNA reads as TGTGCCAGCAGCCTCTCCGCAGGACTAGCGGATTACGAGCAGTACTTC. Encoded protein: CASSLSAGLADYEQYF.

V is TRBV5-6 and J is TRBJ1-1; possibly TRBD1 for D (5 bases). Germline CDR1 and CDR2: SGHDT and YYEEEE. Trimming took 0 bases from V and 6 from J, leaving 6 bases between them. The CDR3 consists of 12 residues. This CDR3 is CASSLGGPEAFF. CDR3 coding DNA: TGTGCCAGCAGCTTGGGGGGACCTGAAGCTTTCTTT.

The chain recombines TRBV6-5 with TRBJ1-5; no definite D call. The CDR3 loop spans 13 amino acids. Per the germline V gene, CDR1 is MNHEY and CDR2 is SVGAGI. Trimming removed 2 bases at V and 4 bases at J, with 6 bases between. CDR3 nucleotide sequence: TGTGCCAGCAGTTACGACGGGAATCAGCCCCAGCATTTT. Translated, it gives CASSYDGNQPQHF.

The chain uses TRBV28 and TRBJ1-1; D not certain. Between the trimmed V and J ends, which lost 5 bases and 11 bases, there was a span of 15 bases. Germline CDR1 and CDR2: MDHEN and SYDVKM. CDR3 length: 12 residues. CDR3: CASSTRTLSAFF. Written as DNA, the CDR3 is TGTGCCAGCAGTACTAGGACCCTATCGGCTTTCTTT.

The chain recombines TRBV6-2 or TRBV6-3 with TRBJ2-7; D assignment may be TRBD1 or TRBD2 (6 bases each). CDR3 size: 15 residues. Germline CDR1 and CDR2: MNHEY and SVGEGT. V lost 5 bases and J 1 base, leaving 15 bases between the germline ends. The CDR3 coding sequence is TGTGCCAGCAGTCTCACAGGGAGCGGGTCCTACGAGCAGTACTTC. Protein sequence: CASSLTGSGSYEQYF.

This chain uses TRBV5-3 with TRBJ2-1; D may be TRBD2 (5 bases). TRBV5-3 is an ORF for which the function is uncertain. This CDR3 spans 17 amino acids. The V gene lost 1 base and the J gene lost 0 bases, with 14 bases spanning the gap. CDR3 in amino acids: CARSLFRDDISYNEQFF. CDR3 bases: TGTGCCAGAAGCTTGTTCCGGGATGACATCTCCTACAATGAGCAGTTCTTC.

The chain carries TRBV5-4 and TRBJ2-5; 10 bases map to TRBD2. The ends lost 2 bases at V and 1 base at J; junction bases unmatched: 2. The CDR3 is 15 residues long. Germline loops: CDR1 SGHNT, CDR2 YYREEE (reference sequence). DNA of the CDR3: TGTGCCAGCAGCTTAGCGGGGGGGGGCCAAGAGACCCAGTACTTC. Its translation is CASSLAGGGQETQYF.

This clone was counted a few times. This rearrangement joins TRBV28 to TRBJ2-3; TRBD1 is a possible D gene (6 bases). The V gene lost 6 bases and the J gene lost 0 bases, with 19 bases spanning the gap. Germline lookup yields CDR1 MDHEN and CDR2 SYDVKM. The CDR3 runs to 17 residues. The CDR3 coding sequence is TGTGCCAGCAGCCTTTACAGGGAATATTCTAGCACAGATACGCAGTATTTT. Encoded protein: CASSLYREYSSTDTQYF.

The gene calls are TRBV3-1 (or the pseudogene TRBV3-2) and TRBJ2-3; a possible D gene is TRBD2 (7 bases). Per the germline V gene, CDR1 is LGHDT and CDR2 is YNNKEL (reference sequence). CDR3 length: 14 amino acids. V was clipped by 0 bases and J by 6 bases, with 10 bases between them. CDR3 region: CASSQEGRGDTQYF. CDR3 DNA sequence: TGTGCCAGCAGCCAAGAGGGGAGGGGGGATACGCAGTATTTT.

J is TRBJ1-3 and V is TRBV3-1 (or the pseudogene TRBV3-2); no firm D call. Germline V lookup: CDR1 LGHDT, CDR2 YNNKEL (reference sequence). The CDR3 loop spans 14 amino acids. V was shortened by 2 bases and J by 2 bases, with 7 bases between the two germline ends. The CDR3 loop reads CASSQLAAGNTIYF. For the CDR3, the DNA is TGTGCCAGCAGCCAATTGGCAGCTGGAAACACCATATATTTT.

CDR3 coding DNA: TGTGCCAGCAGCTATAACACAGGGTTAAGTGAAAAACTGTTTTTT. It specifies CASSYNTGLSEKLFF. The chain combines TRBV5-5 with TRBJ1-4, with D perhaps TRBD1 (6 bases). The germline CDR1 and CDR2 sequences are SGHKS and YYEKEE (reference sequence). Trimming removed 3 bases at V and 7 bases at J, with 16 bases between. This CDR3 has 15 residues.

This clone was detected a few times. The chain links TRBV27 to TRBJ1-5; 7 nucleotides agree with TRBD1. The CDR3 covers 13 residues. V trimming: 8 bases; J trimming: 4 bases; junction bases outside the gene matches: 5. Germline V lookup: CDR1 MNHEY, CDR2 SMNVEV (reference sequence). CDR3 coding DNA: TGTGCCAGCTCGACAGGGAGAAATCAGCCCCAGCATTTT. Translation: CASSTGRNQPQHF.